One and the same sample provided the 20 T cell receptor beta chains below, sequenced in a study of CD8 T cell repertoires and HIV-1 epitope variants. Data came from immunoSEQ multiplex PCR; TCRdb stores just in-frame clones and leaves some out. The sample has approximately 90,000 clones, roughly four fifths seen once. Sequencing was performed on uncultured baseline CD8+ T cells from peripheral blood mononuclear cells (PBMCs). The receptors here all came from a male donor with HIV.

In this sample, this clone turned up a few times. The rearrangement links TRBV9 to TRBJ1-6; D is unclear. The CDR3 covers 15 residues. CDR1 and CDR2 from the germline V gene are SGDLS and YYNGEE. V dropped 0 bases and J dropped 10 bases, with 14 bases sitting between them. DNA for the CDR3: TGTGCCAGCAGCGTAGTGGCAGTCTGGGGATCACCCCTCCACTTT. Its translation is CASSVVAVWGSPLHF.

The V gene is TRBV5-1, the J gene TRBJ1-5; a possible D gene is TRBD1 (6 bases). V was cut by 4 bases and J by 5 bases, with 16 bases left in between. The CDR3 spans 15 residues. CDR1 is SGHRS and CDR2 is YFSETQ in the germline V gene. The CDR3 loop is CASSHGGAVDQPQHF. DNA for the CDR3: TGCGCCAGCAGCCACGGGGGGGCCGTCGATCAGCCCCAGCATTTT.

This chain connects TRBV5-1 to TRBJ2-2; D is undetermined. CDR1 SGHRS and CDR2 YFSETQ come from the germline V gene. Trimming stripped 0 bases from V and 1 base from J, with 7 bases between. The CDR3 is 15 residues long. The CDR3 spells CASSLGSGNTGELFF. The CDR3, as DNA: TGCGCCAGCAGCTTGGGGTCTGGGAACACCGGGGAGCTGTTTTTT.

The V call is TRBV18, the J call TRBJ2-3; D remains ambiguous. This CDR3 comprises 13 residues. Trimming took off 1 base at V and 5 bases at J, with 7 bases between the two ends. Germline values: CDR1 KGHSH, CDR2 LQKENI. The CDR3 loop is CASSPREKDTQYF. In nucleotides, the CDR3 is TGTGCCAGCTCACCACGGGAAAAAGATACGCAGTATTTT. The full variable domain, in which reference TRBV18 and TRBJ2-3 provide the parts outside the CDR3, is NAGVMQNPRHLVRRRGQEARLRCSPMKGHSHVYWYRQLPEEGLKFMVYLQKENIIDESGMPKERFSAEFPKEGPSILRIQQVVRGDSAAYFCASSPREKDTQYFGPGTRLTVL.

The genes are TRBV14 and TRBJ2-5; 10 positions agree with TRBD2. V lost 2 bases, J lost 5 bases, and 5 bases stayed unmatched. The CDR3 totals 15 residues. Germline loops: CDR1 SGHDN, CDR2 FVKESK. In DNA form, the CDR3 reads TGTGCCAGCAGCCAATACAGCGGGGGGGCGGAGACCCAGTACTTC. It specifies CASSQYSGGAETQYF.

This clone was found a few times. The chain has TRBV6-5 and TRBJ2-1; 7 bases align to TRBD1. The CDR3 is made up of 15 amino acids. J gave up 8 bases and V 2 bases, and 9 bases lay outside the gene matches. Germline V lookup: CDR1 MNHEY, CDR2 SVGAGI. The CDR3 spells CASSYRTGVKDEQFF. The DNA of the CDR3 is TGTGCCAGCAGTTACAGAACAGGGGTTAAGGATGAGCAGTTCTTC.

This clone has only a few counts. This chain links TRBV19 with TRBJ1-2; 9 bases fit TRBD1. Trimming at V came to 6 bases and at J to 4 bases, leaving 9 bases not matched to a gene. This CDR3 is built from 15 residues. CDR1 and CDR2 (germline): LNHDA, SQIVND (reference sequence). The CDR3 is CASRAPGQGFYGYTF. The CDR3 region has the DNA TGTGCCAGTAGAGCTCCGGGACAGGGCTTCTATGGCTACACCTTC.

This clone was counted a few times. The V call is TRBV28, the J call TRBJ1-5; D may be TRBD1 (5 bases). The CDR3 consists of 12 residues. From germline, CDR1 is MDHEN and CDR2 SYDVKM. V shed 3 bases and J shed 8 bases, with 8 bases lying between them. The CDR3, as DNA: TGTGCCAGCAGTTTCGTGGGGGAGCCCCAGCATTTT. It yields the protein CASSFVGEPQHF.

This clone was counted a single time. The chain combines TRBV18 with TRBJ1-3, with D tentatively TRBD1 (6 bases). The CDR3 runs to 16 residues. The ends were cut back, 0 bases at V and 0 bases at J, with 9 bases in the middle. Germline V CDR1 and CDR2: KGHSH, LQKENI. Written as DNA, the CDR3 is TGTGCCAGCTCACCACCGACAGGACGCTCTGGAAACACCATATATTTT. Protein product: CASSPPTGRSGNTIYF.

This clone has a single count. This sequence joins TRBV9 and TRBJ1-2; D unresolved. This CDR3 contains 13 residues. Germline CDR1 and CDR2: SGDLS and YYNGEE. V dropped 0 bases and J dropped 6 bases, with 9 bases sitting between them. CDR3 bases: TGTGCCAGCAGCGTAGATGCACAAGATGGCTACACCTTC. Translating gives CASSVDAQDGYTF.

The V and J genes are TRBV6-5 and TRBJ2-1; D unclear. CDR1 MNHEY and CDR2 SVGAGI come from the germline V gene. V was pared by 0 bases and J by 5 bases, with 8 bases between. The CDR3 runs 14 residues. The CDR3 loop reads CASSYSGYNNEQFF. In DNA, the CDR3 is TGTGCCAGCAGTTACTCCGGCTATAACAATGAGCAGTTCTTC.

CDR3 sequence reads: CASRSTSATGELFF. As DNA, the CDR3 is TGTGCCAGCAGGTCTACTTCGGCAACCGGGGAGCTGTTTTTT. The gene calls are TRBV6-5 and TRBJ2-2; D not resolved. Per germline, CDR1 MNHEY and CDR2 SVGAGI. This CDR3 has 14 amino acids. The ends were cut back, 6 bases at V and 5 bases at J, with 13 bases in the middle.

V is TRBV19 and J is TRBJ2-5; D could derive from TRBD1 or TRBD2 (6 bases each). V dropped 2 bases and J dropped 5 bases, with 12 bases sitting between them. This CDR3 spans 14 amino acids. From germline, CDR1 is LNHDA and CDR2 SQIVND (reference sequence). DNA for the CDR3: TGTGCCAGTAGTATATTGACAGGAGGGGAGACCCAGTACTTC. It is translated as CASSILTGGETQYF. Variable domain in full (rest from reference TRBV19 and TRBJ2-5): DGGITQSPKYLFRKEGQNVTLSCEQNLNHDAMYWYRQDPGQGLRLIYYSQIVNDFQKGDIAEGYSVSREKKESFPLTVTSAQKNPTAFYLCASSILTGGETQYFGPGTRLLVL.

The chain recombines TRBV28 with TRBJ1-2; 10 bases align to TRBD1. The CDR3 loop spans 15 amino acids. V was pared by 5 bases and J by 3 bases, with 6 bases of the junction left unmatched. CDR1 and CDR2 (germline): MDHEN, SYDVKM. CDR3 nucleotides: TGTGCCAGCAGTCCTTCGACAGGGGGCTACTATGGCTACACCTTC. It is translated as CASSPSTGGYYGYTF.

The chain carries TRBV6-5 and TRBJ1-2, with TRBD1 matching 7 bases. Germline CDR1 and CDR2: MNHEY and SVGAGI. Trimming cost V 6 bases and J 8 bases; bases outside gene matches: 12. CDR3 size: 14 residues. The CDR3 region has the DNA TGTGCCAGCAGCGACAGGGTGAATTCCCGGGGCTACACCTTC. It is translated as CASSDRVNSRGYTF.

This clone appeared a single time. This chain links TRBV5-5 with TRBJ1-5, with D unresolved. Deletions cut 1 base from V and 0 bases from J, with 14 bases between. The CDR3 spans 17 residues. Germline CDR1 SGHKS, CDR2 YYEKEE (reference sequence). The CDR3 loop is CASSLLVTTYSNQPQHF. CDR3 sequence (DNA): TGTGCCAGCAGCTTGCTGGTGACAACTTATAGCAATCAGCCCCAGCATTTT.

This clone appeared a few times. This rearrangement joins TRBV19 to TRBJ2-6; either TRBD1 or TRBD2 may supply D (5 bases each). V shed 7 bases and J shed 0 bases, with 13 bases lying between them. Germline values: CDR1 LNHDA, CDR2 SQIVND (reference sequence). The CDR3 loop spans 16 amino acids. The CDR3 loop reads CASTSGGSSGANVLTF. Here the CDR3 DNA reads TGTGCCAGTACCTCTGGGGGTAGCTCTGGGGCCAACGTCCTGACTTTC.

This clone has just one count. The rearrangement joins TRBV6-1 to TRBJ1-4, with 7 bases matching TRBD1. The CDR3 loop spans 12 amino acids. After removal of 6 bases from V and 7 bases from J, the junction contained 2 bases not matched to a gene. Germline V lookup: CDR1 MNHNS, CDR2 SASEGT. This chain's CDR3 is CASSDRVEKLFF. The CDR3 region has the DNA TGTGCCAGCAGCGACAGGGTTGAAAAACTGTTTTTT.

CDR3 region: CASSQDRAAILNSPLHF. The DNA of the CDR3 is TGCGCCAGCAGCCAAGATCGGGCAGCTATCCTTAATTCACCCCTCCACTTT. The rearrangement uses TRBV4-3 and TRBJ1-6; unclear D gene. The V end was cut by 0 bases, the J end by 6 bases, with 15 bases between. Germline V CDR1 and CDR2: LGHNA, YSLEER. The CDR3 is made up of 17 amino acids.

This chain joins TRBV6-6 and TRBJ1-2, with D possibly matching TRBD1 (6 bases). V gave up 8 bases and J gave up 7 bases, with 14 bases separating them. This CDR3 is 12 amino acids long. Germline V gene data show CDR1 as MNHNY and CDR2 as SVGAGI (reference sequence). DNA of the CDR3: TGTGCCAGCGGGTTACAGGGTGCTGGCTACACCTTC. This encodes CASGLQGAGYTF.